This T cell receptor beta chain was observed in a study of beta chain features in type 1 diabetes. Looked up from germline, CDR1 is SGHTA and CDR2 is FQGNSA. The CDR3 is 12 amino acids. The V end lost 6 bases, the J end lost 3 bases, and 6 bases lay between the germline ends. As concerns this clone: This sample includes further DNA sequences coding for the same CDR3.

The isolated RNA, all of it, was reverse transcribed, so expressed TCRB transcripts were what got sequenced. The protocol was immunoSEQ multiplex PCR, while the TCRdb copy is restricted to in-frame clones and leaves out a portion. In the table there are 350,000 to 450,000 clones, less than 15% of which are singletons. The J gene is TRBJ1-5, the V gene TRBV7-2; D not certain. The TCR originated in a woman aged 18 to 35 in good health. The sample consisted of naive CD4+ T cells from blood. CDR3 sequence reads: CASSRDNQPQHF. The CDR3 DNA sequence: TGTGCCAGCAGTCGAGACAATCAGCCCCAGCATTTT. Full variable domain (rest looked up from reference TRBV7-2 and TRBJ1-5): GAGVSQSPSNKVTEKGKDVELRCDPISGHTALYWYRQSLGQGLEFLIYFQGNSAPDKSGLPSDRFSAERTGGSVSTLTIQRTQQEDSAVYLCASSRDNQPQHFGDGTRLSIL.